This T cell receptor (beta chain) was captured in a study of memory CD4+ T cells and cytomegalovirus serostatus. The CDR3 is made up of 14 amino acids. Germline CDR1 and CDR2: GTSNPN and SVGIG (reference sequence). The V and J ends lost 1 base and 11 bases respectively, with 20 bases between them. The protocol was immunoSEQ multiplex PCR, while the TCRdb copy is restricted to in-frame clones and leaves out a portion. The top ten hold around 0.6% of the sample, which has 35,000 to 50,000 clones, just under 80% seen once. The sort gate was single viable CD3+CD4+CD8-CD45RO+ cells for memory CD4+ T cells. Donors' CMV status reflects serum IgG against pp150, pp28, p38, p52.

The chain uses TRBV30 and TRBJ1-1; D is undetermined. The sample consisted of memory CD4+ T cells from blood. The clonotype originates from an adult in good health and CMV-seronegative. CDR3 region: CAWSGAQSLNRAFF. CDR3 nucleotide sequence: TGTGCCTGGAGTGGGGCGCAGTCGCTAAATCGGGCTTTCTTT.